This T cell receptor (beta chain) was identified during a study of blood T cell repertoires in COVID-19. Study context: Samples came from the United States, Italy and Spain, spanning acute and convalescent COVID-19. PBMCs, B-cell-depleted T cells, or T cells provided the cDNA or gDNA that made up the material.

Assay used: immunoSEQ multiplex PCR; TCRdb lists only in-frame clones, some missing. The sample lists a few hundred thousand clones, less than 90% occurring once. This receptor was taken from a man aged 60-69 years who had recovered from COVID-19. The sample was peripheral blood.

As DNA, the CDR3 is TGTGCCAGCACCAAAGCGGGTAGCACAGATACGCAGTATTTT. Residues: CASTKAGSTDTQYF. V and J are TRBV6-5 and TRBJ2-3; tentatively, D is TRBD2 (6 bases). Trimming cost V 7 bases and J 0 bases, with 11 bases left between them. The CDR3 covers 14 residues. The V gene's germline CDR1 is MNHEY and CDR2 SVGAGI.